Sequencing of this T cell receptor (beta chain) was carried out in a study of CD8 T cells in Susac syndrome (dated by TCRdb to between 2018 and 2020). Regarding the research as a whole: Repertoire sequencing was used to test whether CD8+ T cell activation and differentiation in Susac syndrome was antigen driven.

Peripheral blood CD8+ and CD4+ T cells from healthy donors, Susac syndrome patients and multiple sclerosis patients were profiled by high-throughput TCR beta sequencing. The multiple sclerosis controls were treatment-naive patients whose relapsing-remitting disease, either stable or active, fulfilled the revised McDonald criteria. Bulk CD8+ and CD4+ T cells were purified magnetically by negative isolation, whereas CD8+ TEMRA cells were enriched by FACS. Blood was drawn into EDTA tubes, processed within 24 hours, and PBMCs were isolated by density gradient centrifugation. PBMCs intended for TCR sequencing were frozen in liquid nitrogen and were later thawed in a 37 degrees C water bath. A purity of at least 90% was achieved for sorted or isolated CD4+, CD8+ and CD8+ TEMRA cells. RNA was extracted using the RNeasy kit, and roughly 0.45 to 1 ug of the RNA was reverse transcribed with random hexamers. TCR beta CDR3 regions were amplified with the immunoSEQ multiplex PCR assay covering 54 Vbeta and 13 Jbeta segments. Bias from PCR amplification was corrected by using a synthetic template baseline for primer optimization and for computational correction. The authors' analysis ran thus. Reads were assigned to V, D and J genes according to IMGT and analyzed in immunoSEQ Analyzer, with only productive sequences retained. To calculate clonality, Shannon entropy was normalized by log2 of the number of productive unique sequences and then subtracted from one. For each patient and control, public and private clones were evaluated among the 100 most prevalent clones. Susac-specific clones were defined as absent from healthy and MS cohorts, 850 to 1,300 published viral clones and other ImmuneACCESS disease sequences. TCRdb took the public reads, trimmed them with fastp at Q25, ran MiXCR for clone calling and kept in-frame beta chains. Each CDR3 protein gets just one entry, which takes the most common genes and DNA from the rows behind it. It is TCRdb's table, rather than the study itself, that gives the V and J calls and clone size. This sample holds 200,000 or so distinct CDR3 sequences; approximately 94% were observed only once. The biggest ten clones account for around 0.093% of the sample.

Overall results and qualifications from the work: The number of individuals in the TCR sequencing and HLA analysis was acknowledged as relatively small.

This clonotype was picked up one time. Its antigen is currently not known. Base qualities are not at hand, and no much larger clone is one base apart. Weak support is all one read offers. The source of this sequence is a human donor with multiple sclerosis. Sequencing was performed on CD4+ T cells from PBMCs.

The CDR3 in this case is CASRPTGVGGLFRHSPLHF. Read as DNA, the sequence is TGTGCCAGCAGACCAACAGGGGTCGGAGGTCTTTTCAGGCATTCACCCCTCCACTTT. The chain employs TRBV7-9 and TRBJ1-6, with 7 bases in between that match TRBD1. The CDR3 runs 19 amino acids, cysteine and phenylalanine included. CDR3 DNA is the only sequence kept; it has 57 bases, read in frame from the first base. The germline V gene (reference sequence) provides CDR1 SEHNR and CDR2 FQNEAQ. Trimming leaves V shorter by 6 bases and J shorter by 8 bases, with the junction holding 22 bases beyond the gene matches.